Below are 19 T cell receptor beta chains sequenced from a single sample in a study of blood T cell repertoires in COVID-19. Only in-frame clones appear in the TCRdb table, and some are missing; sequencing was by immunoSEQ multiplex PCR. This sample has roughly 150,000 clones, with around nine tenths found just once. The sample was peripheral blood. The receptor set was obtained from a woman older than 75 with COVID-19, enrolled during active disease.

J is TRBJ1-5 and V is TRBV19, with 8 bases fitting TRBD1. The CDR3 totals 15 residues. CDR1 LNHDA and CDR2 SQIVND come from the germline V gene (reference sequence). With V trimmed by 4 bases and J by 4 bases, 6 bases remained unmatched. CDR3 DNA sequence: TGTGCCAGTAGTACCCTCGGACAGGGTAATCAGCCCCAGCATTTT. As protein: CASSTLGQGNQPQHF. The full variable domain, completed using reference TRBV19 and TRBJ1-5, is DGGITQSPKYLFRKEGQNVTLSCEQNLNHDAMYWYRQDPGQGLRLIYYSQIVNDFQKGDIAEGYSVSREKKESFPLTVTSAQKNPTAFYLCASSTLGQGNQPQHFGDGTRLSIL.

The chain carries TRBV5-6 and TRBJ2-2; D gene ambiguous. The germline CDR1 and CDR2 sequences are SGHDT and YYEEEE. The germline V and J ends were trimmed by 1 base and 4 bases, with 8 bases remaining between them. This CDR3 region has 14 residues. CDR3 DNA sequence: TGTGCCAGCAGCTTGTGGGCAAGCACCGGGGAGCTGTTTTTT. It encodes CASSLWASTGELFF.

This clone was seen just once. The chain carries TRBV29-1 and TRBJ2-1; D unclear. Germline CDR1 SQVTM, CDR2 ANQGSEA. Trimming took off 4 bases at V and 1 base at J, with 11 bases between the two ends. The length of the CDR3 is 14 residues. The CDR3 coding sequence is TGCAGCGTTGCGCGGCGGAATTCCTACAATGAGCAGTTCTTC. Its protein is CSVARRNSYNEQFF.

The V gene is TRBV28, the J gene TRBJ1-3; the D is unclear. V was trimmed by 7 bases and J by 0 bases, leaving 10 bases between them. The CDR3 runs 14 residues. In germline, CDR1 is MDHEN, CDR2 SYDVKM. CDR3 protein: CASIGRFSGNTIYF. The CDR3 nucleotides read TGTGCCAGCATCGGTCGGTTCTCTGGAAACACCATATATTTT.

This clone was seen only a few times. The chain carries TRBV7-2 and TRBJ2-7; 7 bases agree with TRBD2. Germline V gene data show CDR1 as SGHTA and CDR2 as FQGNSA. Trimming removed 3 bases from V and 6 bases from J; junction bases left unmatched: 8. The CDR3 contains 14 residues. CDR3 region: CASSFGGGPFEQYF. DNA of the CDR3: TGTGCCAGCAGCTTCGGGGGAGGGCCGTTCGAGCAGTACTTC.

The chain links TRBV28 to TRBJ1-5; tentative D call: TRBD1 (5 bases). Germline values: CDR1 MDHEN, CDR2 SYDVKM. The CDR3 contains 13 residues. V was cut by 6 bases and J by 7 bases, with 13 bases left in between. CDR3 bases: TGTGCCAGCAGAGGAGGGGCAGTACAGCCCCAGCATTTT. This gives the protein CASRGGAVQPQHF.

The genes are TRBV19 and TRBJ1-4, with a weak D call TRBD1 (5 bases). Between the trimmed V and J ends, which lost 5 bases and 3 bases, there was a span of 7 bases. The CDR3 consists of 13 residues. Germline CDR1 and CDR2: LNHDA and SQIVND (reference sequence). DNA for the CDR3: TGTGCCAGTAGTGCAGGGCCTAATGAAAAACTGTTTTTT. It yields the protein CASSAGPNEKLFF.

V and J are TRBV6-5 and TRBJ2-2, with D tentatively TRBD1 (6 bases). Germline values: CDR1 MNHEY, CDR2 SVGAGI. V lost 6 bases and J 3 bases, leaving 14 bases between the germline ends. This CDR3 comprises 15 residues. As DNA, the CDR3 is TGTGCCAGCAGAGGCCTACAGGGATACACCGGGGAGCTGTTTTTT. Protein sequence: CASRGLQGYTGELFF.

CDR3 bases: TGCGCCAGCAGCCAGATAGCGGGAGGGCCCGACGAGCAGTACTTC. Translating it yields CASSQIAGGPDEQYF. V gene TRBV5-1 combines with J gene TRBJ2-7; 11 bases agree with TRBD2. After removal of 4 bases from V and 5 bases from J, the junction contained 8 bases not matched to a gene. The CDR3 sequence is 15 residues long. The germline gives CDR1 SGHRS, CDR2 YFSETQ.

The rearrangement uses TRBV7-2 and TRBJ2-1, with 8 bases that match TRBD2. V lost 11 bases, J lost 8 bases, and 11 bases stayed unmatched. Germline-derived CDR1 and CDR2 are SGHTA and FQGNSA. CDR3 size: 13 residues. The CDR3 protein is CALEREGSYEQFF. In nucleotides, the CDR3 is TGTGCCCTGGAACGGGAGGGGAGCTATGAGCAGTTCTTC.

The rearrangement uses TRBV28 and TRBJ1-4; 7 bases agree with TRBD1. J was trimmed by 3 bases and V by 5 bases; bases with no gene match: 6. Per germline, CDR1 MDHEN and CDR2 SYDVKM. The CDR3 consists of 15 residues. The chain's CDR3 is CASSNRGSANEKLFF. CDR3 nucleotide sequence: TGTGCCAGCAGTAACAGGGGATCAGCTAATGAAAAACTGTTTTTT.

This clone showed up just once. The V and J genes are TRBV5-1 and TRBJ2-1, with 8 bases lining up with TRBD2. V dropped 0 bases and J dropped 0; count of bases not matched to a gene: 2. CDR3 length: 16 amino acids. The germline V gene has CDR1 SGHRS and CDR2 YFSETQ. CDR3 loop: CASSLGGRSSYNEQFF. The CDR3 DNA reads TGCGCCAGCAGCTTGGGCGGGAGGAGCTCCTACAATGAGCAGTTCTTC.

The rearrangement links TRBV28 to TRBJ1-6; TRBD1 is a possible D gene (6 bases). This CDR3 is built from 13 residues. The ends were cut back, 10 bases at V and 10 bases at J, with 17 bases in the middle. CDR1 is MDHEN and CDR2 is SYDVKM in the germline V gene. The CDR3 nucleotides are TGTGCCACCCACGGGCAGGGGAGCTCACCCCTCCACTTT. Translated, it gives CATHGQGSSPLHF. The complete variable domain, with remaining parts taken from reference TRBV28 and TRBJ1-6, reads DVKVTQSSRYLVKRTGEKVFLECVQDMDHENMFWYRQDPGLGLRLIYFSYDVKMKEKGDIPEGYSVSREKKERFSLILESASTNQTSMYLCATHGQGSSPLHFGNGTRLTVT.

The chain couples TRBV11-2 to TRBJ2-3, with D possibly TRBD2 on 6 matching bases. V was clipped by 8 bases and J by 3 bases, with 15 bases between them. The V gene's germline CDR1 is SGHAT and CDR2 FQNNGV. This CDR3 contains 14 residues. This chain's CDR3 is CASAGGVGTDTQYF. The DNA of the CDR3 is TGTGCCAGCGCTGGAGGGGTCGGGACAGATACGCAGTATTTT.

The gene calls are TRBV7-8 and TRBJ1-5; a weak D match, TRBD1 (6 bases). In germline, CDR1 is SGHVS, CDR2 FQNEAQ. This CDR3 region has 17 residues. Trimming stripped 1 base from V and 6 bases from J, with 19 bases between. CDR3 sequence: CASSLDGQGRSGQPQHF. CDR3 nucleotides: TGTGCCAGCAGCTTAGATGGTCAGGGGAGATCGGGTCAGCCCCAGCATTTT.

V is TRBV7-2 and J is TRBJ1-1; 7 nucleotides align to TRBD1. The ends lost 4 bases at V and 4 bases at J; junction bases unmatched: 3. The CDR3 is 13 residues long. Germline V gene sequence: CDR1 SGHTA, CDR2 FQGNSA. CDR3 amino acids: CASSSDRVTEAFF. The CDR3 DNA sequence: TGTGCCAGCAGCTCAGACAGGGTCACTGAAGCTTTCTTT. The full variable domain, its missing parts supplied by reference TRBV7-2 and TRBJ1-1, is GAGVSQSPSNKVTEKGKDVELRCDPISGHTALYWYRQSLGQGLEFLIYFQGNSAPDKSGLPSDRFSAERTGGSVSTLTIQRTQQEDSAVYLCASSSDRVTEAFFGQGTRLTVV.

This clone was counted once. The V and J genes are TRBV6-6 and TRBJ2-5, with 11 nucleotides matching TRBD2. The germline CDR1 and CDR2 sequences are MNHNY and SVGAGI (reference sequence). The V segment lost 6 bases and the J segment 4 bases; nucleotides outside the gene matches: 10. The CDR3 spans 16 residues. The CDR3 region is CASSPGLAAGPETQYF. In DNA form, the CDR3 reads TGTGCCAGCAGCCCGGGACTAGCGGCAGGACCAGAGACCCAGTACTTC.

The chain uses TRBV7-2 and TRBJ2-7; 8 positions match TRBD2. V trimming: 9 bases; J trimming: 6 bases; junction bases outside the gene matches: 4. The length of the CDR3 is 11 residues. Germline CDR1 and CDR2: SGHTA and FQGNSA. The CDR3 loop is CASTSGSEQYF. In DNA form, the CDR3 reads TGTGCCAGTACTAGCGGAAGCGAGCAGTACTTC.

The V and J genes are TRBV19 and TRBJ2-4; D is uncertain. This CDR3 has 13 residues. Trimming shortened V by 10 bases and J by 0 bases, and 10 bases separated the two germline ends. Germline loops: CDR1 LNHDA, CDR2 SQIVND (reference sequence). In nucleotides, the CDR3 is TGTGCCACCGAGAGTTTAGCCAAAAACATTCAGTACTTC. It codes for CATESLAKNIQYF.